This T cell receptor (beta chain) was documented in a study of blood T cells in healthy people across ages. In this sample, this clonotype turned up a few times. The antigen is undetermined. The people who gave samples were healthy Caucasians from Russia, aged about 6 to 100. Each sample used at least 6 million PBMCs. With a J-beta primer mix and a sample-barcoded 5' primer, a second PCR ran roughly 6 to 12 cycles. TCRdb itself ran the 5' RACE reads through MiXCR, one entry per CDR3 protein. The table shows around 1,800,000 distinct CDR3 sequences, with around 40% occurring only once. The CDR3 runs 15 residues. V was trimmed by 2 bases and J by 1 base, leaving 11 bases between them. Germline V CDR1 and CDR2: MNHEY, SVGAGI. Study observations and caveats: Measured against age, TCR beta diversity per million T cells decreased in a roughly linear manner. Calculation of diversity from one million T cells yielded estimates considered to be underestimates.

The sample comprised blood. The clonotype comes from a human donor in good health. V gene TRBV6-5 combines with J gene TRBJ1-1; D call uncertain. CDR3: CASSYTGRPNTEAFF. The CDR3 DNA reads as TGTGCCAGCAGTTACACCGGACGGCCGAACACTGAAGCTTTCTTT.